This T cell receptor beta chain was recorded in a study of identical twins (TCRdb year 2016). Regarding the study in general: To test whether fetal clonotypes persist, this study deep-sequenced TCR alpha and beta repertoires from monozygotic twins, from unrelated adults of various ages, and from cord blood. Replicate twin experiments were performed at different times using different library preparation protocols to rule out contamination.

What the research found in general, with its limitations: Because the same donors could not be followed over many years, conclusions were based on cross-sectional statistical analysis. Zero-insertion analyses could be partly confounded by invariant T cells such as MAIT and iNKT, although diverse VJ usage argued against such confounding for most clonotypes. Fewer insertions were carried by abundant cord blood beta clonotypes, a similar but weaker trend appeared in young adult naive repertoires, and no such trend appeared in memory repertoires. Out-of-frame TCR alpha sharing in monozygotic twins was systematically underestimated by recombination models, whereas sharing between unrelated individuals was in agreement with the recombination models. A weaker excess of twin sharing was found in beta out-of-frame sequences because the signal-to-noise ratio was lowered by fewer shared sequences. Out-of-frame TCR alpha sequences shared between twins showed an excess of low generation-probability sequences compared with coincidental sharing between unrelated individuals.

The CDR3 covers 14 residues, taking in both the cysteine and the phenylalanine. The CDR3 DNA has 42 bases and is translated from base 1. Relative to germline, V is 1 base shorter and J is 1 base shorter, with 6 bases between their ends. CDR1 MNHEY and CDR2 SVGAGI are derived from the germline V gene. The library came from 5' RACE. Sequenced using an Illumina HiSeq 2000. Template switching added a universal primer binding site, and the final cDNA carried a unique molecular identifier that allowed TCR cDNA molecules to be counted accurately. First-strand cDNA for TCR alpha and beta chains was synthesized from specific primers in the conserved constant-segment region. To control for contamination, every cDNA library was double barcoded, receiving both a SMART-Mk sample barcode and Illumina barcodes. Two successive PCR steps introduced TruSeq adapter sequences along with Illumina sample barcodes. TCR alpha and beta cDNA libraries were sequenced on the Illumina HiSeq platform with custom primers. In the original analysis: Raw reads were processed with MiGEC to extract unique molecular identifiers, and MiXCR was used to determine CDR3 positions. Recombination models were inferred per individual with the repgenHMM and IGoR tools using an EM algorithm. Shared clonotypes were analyzed with the tcR package in R, and sharing was normalized by the product of cloneset sizes. To study raw recombination free of thymic and clonal selection effects, out-of-frame nonproductive sequences were analyzed. In TCRdb, the public reads were trimmed at Q25 with fastp and aligned with MiXCR, with productive beta chains retained. Every distinct CDR3 protein forms one entry, paired with its most common genes and DNA. TCRdb's processing, not the authors', yielded these V and J calls. For this sample the table gives 520,000 or so distinct CDR3 sequences, of which roughly a fifth were detected only once. About 0.91% of the sample lies in the top ten.

At least ten counts were recorded for this clonotype. The specificity of this receptor is unknown. Base qualities were left out, and no much larger clone turns up one base away. Every donor in the study was a healthy Caucasian. The twin cohort consisted of three pairs of female monozygotic twins, all aged roughly 18 to 30 years. CD4+ and CD8+ T cell populations were isolated with positive isolation kits from Invitrogen. These data also featured in a second study, about T cells expressing NK-cell markers. The second study, in turn, reports: Three sorted T-cell subsets (CD3+CD56+NKG2C+, CD3+CD56+NKG2C- and CD3+CD56-NKG2C+) from fewer than 10 donors had their TCR beta-chain repertoires profiled. Of the eight sequenced donors, seven were found to be HCMV-seropositive and one was found to be HCMV-seronegative. To restrict sorting to alphabetaTCR-expressing T cells, an anti-gammadeltaTCR antibody was added in several experiments. In several donors, the dominant CD3+CD56+NKG2C+ clonotypes were found to rank among the top 10 CD8+ clonotypes and to make up about 1.0-7.0% of CD8+ T cells. Those dominant clonotypes were again the most abundant among CD3+CD56-NKG2C+ cells in a handful of donors, at about 28.3-60.1%. Whether the expanded NKG2C-expressing T cell clones were specific for HCMV antigens was left unclear. Randomly selected healthy volunteers, three men and five women, were used as the eight sequenced donors. HCMV-specific IgG was detected in serum with a commercial ELISA kit to determine HCMV serostatus. Reads were demultiplexed and grouped by UMI with MIGEC, and clonotypes were assembled and quantified with MiTCR. Only TCR cDNA sequences supported by at least two reads were kept to exclude erroneous sequences. The tcR package was used for downstream repertoire analysis, and clonotypes were matched between fractions using CDR3 nucleotide sequence together with V segment. VDJmatch was used to annotate antigen specificity against VDJdb, with one amino acid substitution in CDR3 permitted.

The sample consisted of CD4+ T cells sorted from blood. The chain employs TRBV6-5 and TRBJ2-3; no D gene is confidently identified. The clonotype comes from a woman aged 18-29 years in good health. The CDR3 in this case is CASSYWDGTDTQYF. The nucleotide sequence reads TGTGCCAGCAGTTACTGGGATGGCACAGATACGCAGTATTTT.